A single sample gave rise to the 5 T cell receptor beta chains below, sequenced in a study of OX40 agonist ivuxolimab in advanced cancers. The table came from immunoSEQ multiplex PCR; TCRdb's copy has only in-frame clones and leaves some out. This table has roughly 25,000 clones, around 79% appearing once. The sample in question was CD4+ or CD8+ T cells sorted from blood, obtained in a trial of the OX40 agonist ivuxolimab. The receptors come from an adult with an advanced solid tumor such as melanoma, head and neck, liver or kidney cancer.

V and J are TRBV19 and TRBJ2-7, with TRBD1 matching 9 bases. Germline V gives CDR1 LNHDA, CDR2 SQIVND (reference sequence). V trimming: 7 bases; J trimming: 4 bases; junction bases outside the gene matches: 2. This CDR3 has 12 amino acids. CDR3 bases: TGTGCCAGTACCGGACAGGGGTACGAGCAGTACTTC. This translates into CASTGQGYEQYF.

The V gene is TRBV7-6, the J gene TRBJ2-7; possible D gene TRBD1, 5 bases. V lost 5 bases to trimming and J lost 5 bases, with 19 bases between them. The CDR3 has 15 amino acids. The germline CDR1 and CDR2 sequences are SGHVS and FNYEAQ. The CDR3 region has the DNA TGTGCCAGCAGCCTCAGGGCCGGGTCCAGCAACGAGCAGTACTTC. Amino acid sequence: CASSLRAGSSNEQYF. The full variable domain, with the rest looked up from reference TRBV7-6 and TRBJ2-7, is GAGVSQSPRYKVTKRGQDVALRCDPISGHVSLYWYRQALGQGPEFLTYFNYEAQQDKSGLPNDRFSAERPEGSISTLTIQRTEQRDSAMYRCASSLRAGSSNEQYFGPGTRLTVT.

The J gene is TRBJ1-2, the V gene TRBV7-8; no clear D gene. The CDR3 runs 12 residues. Trimming removed 4 bases from V and 7 bases from J, with 10 bases in between. Germline CDR1 is SGHVS and CDR2 is FQNEAQ. The CDR3 loop reads CASSSGSIGYTF. The CDR3 bases are TGTGCCAGCAGCTCGGGGTCGATTGGCTACACCTTC.

The CDR3 spells CAWSMPATGRLSPLHF. CDR3 bases: TGTGCCTGGAGTATGCCCGCGACAGGGAGACTTTCACCCCTCCACTTT. The chain couples TRBV30 to TRBJ1-6, with 7 bases aligning to TRBD1. Germline CDR1 reads GTSNPN; CDR2 reads SVGIG (reference sequence). V dropped 2 bases and J dropped 9; count of bases not matched to a gene: 13. The length of the CDR3 is 16 residues. The whole variable domain, filled in from reference TRBV30 and TRBJ1-6, reads SQTIHQWPATLVQPVGSPLSLECTVEGTSNPNLYWYRQAAGRGLQLLFYSVGIGQISSEVPQNLSASRPQDRQFILSSKKLLLSDSGFYLCAWSMPATGRLSPLHFGNGTRLTVT.

The chain is built from TRBV7-6 and TRBJ2-1, with 10 nucleotides matching TRBD2. This CDR3 contains 13 residues. CDR1 is SGHVS, CDR2 FNYEAQ, per germline. The ends lost 5 bases at V and 10 bases at J; junction bases unmatched: 5. CDR3 in DNA: TGTGCCAGCAGCGTGACAGCGGGGGGGGAGCAGTTCTTC. This sequence encodes CASSVTAGGEQFF.